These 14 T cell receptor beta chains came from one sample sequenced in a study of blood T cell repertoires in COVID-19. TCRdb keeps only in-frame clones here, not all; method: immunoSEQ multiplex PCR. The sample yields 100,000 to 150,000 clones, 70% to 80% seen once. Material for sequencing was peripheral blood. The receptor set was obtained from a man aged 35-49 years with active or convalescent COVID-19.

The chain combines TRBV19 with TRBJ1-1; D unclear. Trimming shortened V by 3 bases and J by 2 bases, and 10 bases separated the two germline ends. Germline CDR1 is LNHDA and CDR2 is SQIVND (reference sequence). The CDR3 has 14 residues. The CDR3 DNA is TGTGCCAGTAGTATTGTAACGACAAACACTGAAGCTTTCTTT. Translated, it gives CASSIVTTNTEAFF.

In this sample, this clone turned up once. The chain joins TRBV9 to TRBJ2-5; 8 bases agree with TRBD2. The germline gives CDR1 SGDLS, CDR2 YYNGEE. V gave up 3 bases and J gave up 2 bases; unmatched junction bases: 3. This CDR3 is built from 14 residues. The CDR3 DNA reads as TGTGCCAGCAGCGGCGGGGGGCCTCAAGAGACCCAGTACTTC. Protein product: CASSGGGPQETQYF.

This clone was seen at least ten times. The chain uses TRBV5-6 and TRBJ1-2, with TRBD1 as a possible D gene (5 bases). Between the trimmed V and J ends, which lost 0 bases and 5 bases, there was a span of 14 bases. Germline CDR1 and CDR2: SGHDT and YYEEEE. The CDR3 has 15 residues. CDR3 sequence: CASSLEAGLGYGYTF. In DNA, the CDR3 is TGTGCCAGCAGCTTGGAGGCAGGGCTTGGGTATGGCTACACCTTC.

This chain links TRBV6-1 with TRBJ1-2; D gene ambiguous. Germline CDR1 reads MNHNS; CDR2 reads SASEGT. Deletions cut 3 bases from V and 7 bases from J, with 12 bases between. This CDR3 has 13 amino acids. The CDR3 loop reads CASSEYGEVGYTF. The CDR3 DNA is TGTGCCAGCAGTGAGTACGGGGAAGTTGGCTACACCTTC.

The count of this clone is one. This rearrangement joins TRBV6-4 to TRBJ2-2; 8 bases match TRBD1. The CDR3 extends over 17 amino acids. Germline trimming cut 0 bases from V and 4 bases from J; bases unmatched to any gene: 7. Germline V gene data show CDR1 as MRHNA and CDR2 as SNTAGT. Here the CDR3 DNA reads TGTGCCAGCAGTGACTCTTCAGGGGGCGCGGGCACCGGGGAGCTGTTTTTT. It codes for CASSDSSGGAGTGELFF.

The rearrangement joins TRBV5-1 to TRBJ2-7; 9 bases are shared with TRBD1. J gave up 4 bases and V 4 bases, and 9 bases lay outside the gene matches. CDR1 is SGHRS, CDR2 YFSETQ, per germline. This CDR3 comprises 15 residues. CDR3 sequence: CASSLKWDRAYEQYF. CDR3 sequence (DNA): TGCGCCAGCAGCCTCAAATGGGACAGGGCGTACGAGCAGTACTTC.

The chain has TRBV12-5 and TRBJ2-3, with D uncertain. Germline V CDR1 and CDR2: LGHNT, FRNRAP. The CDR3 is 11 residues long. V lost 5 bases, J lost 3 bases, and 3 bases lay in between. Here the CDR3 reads CASGQTDTQYF. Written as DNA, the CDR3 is TGTGCTAGTGGTCAGACAGATACGCAGTATTTT.

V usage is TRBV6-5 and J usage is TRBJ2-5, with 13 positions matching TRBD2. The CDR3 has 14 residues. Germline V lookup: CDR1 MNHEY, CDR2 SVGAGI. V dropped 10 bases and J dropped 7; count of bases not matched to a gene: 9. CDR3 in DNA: TGTGCCACCGGGACTAGCGGGACGGTCAGGACCCAGTACTTC. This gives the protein CATGTSGTVRTQYF.

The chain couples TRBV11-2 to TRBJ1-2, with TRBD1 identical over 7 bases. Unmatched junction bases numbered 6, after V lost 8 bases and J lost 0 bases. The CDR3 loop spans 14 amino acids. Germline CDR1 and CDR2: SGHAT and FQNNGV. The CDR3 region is CASGGQEANYGYTF. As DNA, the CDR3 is TGTGCCAGCGGCGGACAGGAAGCTAACTATGGCTACACCTTC.

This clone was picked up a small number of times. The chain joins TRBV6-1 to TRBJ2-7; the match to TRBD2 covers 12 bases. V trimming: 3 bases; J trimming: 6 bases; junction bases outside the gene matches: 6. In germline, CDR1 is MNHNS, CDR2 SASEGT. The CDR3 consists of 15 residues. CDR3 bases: TGTGCCAGCAGTGACCTAGCGGGAGGGACCCCCGAGCAGTACTTC. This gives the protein CASSDLAGGTPEQYF.

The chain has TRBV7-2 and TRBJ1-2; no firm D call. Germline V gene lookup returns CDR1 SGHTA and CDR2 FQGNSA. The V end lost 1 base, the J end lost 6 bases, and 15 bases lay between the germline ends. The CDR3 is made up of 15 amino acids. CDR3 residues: CASSLDFRDSNGYTF. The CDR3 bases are TGTGCCAGCAGCTTAGATTTCCGGGATTCGAATGGCTACACCTTC.

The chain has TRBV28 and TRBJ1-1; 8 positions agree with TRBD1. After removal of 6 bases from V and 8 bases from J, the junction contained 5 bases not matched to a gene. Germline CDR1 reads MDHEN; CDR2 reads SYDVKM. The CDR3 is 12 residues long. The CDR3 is CASRAGGIEAFF. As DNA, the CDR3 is TGTGCCAGCAGGGCAGGGGGCATAGAAGCTTTCTTT.

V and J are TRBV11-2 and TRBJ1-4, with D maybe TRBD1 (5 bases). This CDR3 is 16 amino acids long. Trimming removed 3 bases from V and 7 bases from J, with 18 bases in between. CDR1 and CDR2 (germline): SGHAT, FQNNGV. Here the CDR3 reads CASSFWDEGAREKLFF. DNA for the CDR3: TGTGCCAGCAGCTTTTGGGATGAAGGGGCGCGTGAAAAACTGTTTTTT.

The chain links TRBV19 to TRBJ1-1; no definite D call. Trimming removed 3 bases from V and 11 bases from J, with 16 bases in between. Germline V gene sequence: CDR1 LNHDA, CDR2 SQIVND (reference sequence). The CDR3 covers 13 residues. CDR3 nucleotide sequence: TGTGCCAGTAGTATTTCGGGGTCCCCCTTCGCTTTCTTT. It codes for CASSISGSPFAFF.